Below are 3 T cell receptor beta chains sequenced from a single sample in a study of cytomegalovirus exposure and HLA in healthy donors. Data came from immunoSEQ multiplex PCR; TCRdb stores just in-frame clones and leaves some out. This sample has 150,000 to 200,000 clones, with around four fifths found just once. The sequenced sample was PBMCs. These TCRs come from a man in his thirties or forties in good health and CMV-seropositive.

The chain is built from TRBV6-5 and TRBJ2-2; possibly TRBD1 for D (5 bases). V was shortened by 10 bases and J by 6 bases, with 12 bases between the two germline ends. From germline, CDR1 is MNHEY and CDR2 SVGAGI. This CDR3 is 12 amino acids long. DNA of the CDR3: TGTGCCATCCTGGGGCGTCCCGGGGAGCTGTTTTTT. It translates to CAILGRPGELFF.

The V call is TRBV6-5, the J call TRBJ2-7; TRBD1 might be the D (6 bases). Germline loops: CDR1 MNHEY, CDR2 SVGAGI. V was trimmed by 0 bases and J by 5 bases, leaving 14 bases between them. The CDR3 loop spans 15 amino acids. The CDR3 DNA follows: TGTGCCAGCAGTTACTCCCCGACAGGAGTAGACGAGCAGTACTTC. Protein product: CASSYSPTGVDEQYF.

This CDR3 is CASSPLAGGSYEQYF. CDR3 DNA sequence: TGCGCCAGCAGCCCTCTAGCGGGGGGCTCCTACGAGCAGTACTTC. The chain carries TRBV5-1 and TRBJ2-7, with TRBD2 matching 11 bases. The length of the CDR3 is 15 residues. After removal of 4 bases from V and 0 bases from J, the junction contained 3 bases not matched to a gene. The germline V gene encodes CDR1 SGHRS and CDR2 YFSETQ.